This T cell receptor beta chain derives from a study of CD8 T cells in Susac syndrome. Random-hexamer reverse transcription was applied to roughly 0.5 to 1 ug RNA. Using its own MiXCR run on the immunoSEQ multiplex PCR reads, TCRdb lists one record per CDR3 protein. The sample includes 95,000 to 150,000 distinct CDR3 sequences, just over 95% of them seen just once. CDR3 size: 12 residues. Germline CDR1 and CDR2: MNHEY and SVGEGT. V gave up 6 bases and J gave up 5 bases; unmatched junction bases: 2. The V gene is TRBV6-2 or TRBV6-3, the J gene TRBJ2-5, with 8 bases that match TRBD2. The TCR comes from a human donor with Susac syndrome. Material: CD4+ T cells from PBMCs. DNA for the CDR3: TGTGCCAGCAGCAGCGGGAGTGAGACCCAGTACTTC. Residues: CASSSGSETQYF.